This note documents a single TCR beta chain sequence. The data stem from a study of blood T cells in healthy people across ages. This CDR3 comprises 17 residues. CDR1 is SGHRS, CDR2 YFSETQ, per germline. The V end was cut by 2 bases, the J end by 4 bases, with 20 bases between. Then a second PCR, running about 6 to 11 cycles, was carried out with a sample-barcoded 5' primer and a J-beta primer mix. A single record per CDR3 protein comes from TCRdb applying MiXCR to the 5' RACE reads. The sample holds some 940,000 distinct CDR3 sequences, about 29% seen once. Each donor gave approximately 9.5 milliliters of peripheral blood. The data were also submitted as part of a second study, on T cells of mothers and their children. That study reports: The donor cohort consisted of three healthy Caucasian mothers and their six children.

V gene TRBV5-1 combines with J gene TRBJ2-3; tentative D call: TRBD2 (6 bases). The material sequenced was blood. The origin of this receptor is a middle-aged woman in good health. DNA of the CDR3: TGCGCCAGCAGCTTAGGTCCAGGCACTTCTAGCGCAGATACGCAGTATTTT. It codes for CASSLGPGTSSADTQYF. The full variable domain, its missing parts supplied by reference TRBV5-1 and TRBJ2-3, is KAGVTQTPRYLIKTRGQQVTLSCSPISGHRSVSWYQQTPGQGLQFLFEYFSETQRNKGNFPGRFSGRQFSNSRSEMNVSTLELGDSALYLCASSLGPGTSSADTQYFGPGTRLTVL.